The present TCR beta chain was sequenced within a study of T cells in Graves' hyperthyroidism and ophthalmopathy (dated by TCRdb to the late 2010s). About the full investigation: Peripheral blood samples were taken at the time of initial diagnosis, prior to any treatment. Once sampling was done, hyperthyroidism patients were given methimazole at a starting dose of 30 mg daily, whereas ophthalmopathy patients were given high-dose intravenous methylprednisolone. A discovery cohort of fewer than 110 patients, roughly 43 with Graves' ophthalmopathy and under 60 with stable Graves' hyperthyroidism, was used to find distinguishing TCR V-J signatures. The paper reports TCR Vbeta CDR3 sequencing of 140 or so peripheral blood samples: around 45 ophthalmopathy, roughly 74 hyperthyroidism and approximately 17 progressor patients. Prospective prediction of ophthalmopathy was tested in an independent validation cohort consisting of 18 hyperthyroidism patients and more than 15 patients who later progressed to ophthalmopathy. Thyroid tissue and blood T-cell repertoires from about 6 Graves' hyperthyroidism patients were also compared in the study. The 100 or so discovery patients were randomly split 7:3 into training and test sets. What the work shows at the level of the full study, not this receptor alone: No statistical method was used to fix the sample size in advance, and group allocation was not hidden from the investigators. In validation, the model predicted progression to ophthalmopathy with over 60% sensitivity and 72% to 75% specificity, a median of 6.5 months before onset. Most expanded thyroid clonotypes (frequency above 0.001) were also detected in blood, suggesting blood repertoires may reflect thyroid immune responses. In cross-validation, a model built on a 13 V-J signature told ophthalmopathy apart from stable hyperthyroidism with about 90% sensitivity and around 84% specificity, and in testing the same model reached 80%/75%.

A patient counted as having stable Graves' hyperthyroidism if no progression to ophthalmopathy occurred over 18 months of follow-up. The hyperthyroidism patients were between 18 and 65 years old and newly diagnosed, with a disease duration of less than 2 months. Any patient with an uncontrolled infection, another autoimmune disease, pregnancy or lactation was excluded. Diagnoses relied on clinical symptoms, serum thyroxine and TRAb, thyroid ultrasound and orbital computed tomography. PBMCs were isolated from about 10 ml of fresh peripheral blood by Ficoll-Paque density gradient centrifugation. Trizol reagent was used to extract total RNA, and RNA quality was then checked on an Agilent 2100 Bioanalyzer. The germline V gene gives CDR1 as SGHNT and CDR2 as YENEEA. Germline trimming amounts to 3 bases on V and 5 bases on J, with 11 as the count of junction bases outside the gene matches. The CDR3 goes from the cysteine to the phenylalanine over 16 residues. Only the CDR3 DNA stays, 48 bases, in frame from base 1.

Amplification of TCR beta CDR3 regions was carried out from RNA transcripts. A first-round RT-PCR of the TCR CDR3 used the HTBI primer set with the Qiagen OneStep RT-PCR kit. Libraries were constructed in a second round of multiplex PCR, after which size selection and purification were performed. Libraries were sequenced paired-end with 100 bp reads on an Illumina HiSeq2000. In the authors' own workflow: SOAPnuke was used to process the raw data, with reads discarded if the reads contained adapters or uncalled bases, had a mean Phred below 15, or lacked an exact constant-primer or identifier match. High-quality paired reads were merged with COPE v1.2.5, and unique nucleotide sequences were defined as clonotypes. MiTCR v1.1 was used to align the clonotypes against IMGT TRBV, TRBD and TRBJ reference segments. Only V-J combinations with frequency above 0.0001, covering about 99% of repertoires, were analysed. The TCS score was defined as F50 (clonal expansion) divided by E x V (chaos), with BLOSUM62-based TCRdist calculated between CDR3 peptides within each V-J. Welch's t-statistics and random forest reduced several hundred V-J features to roughly 13, which were used in a naive Bayes classifier (R e1071). TCRdb trimmed public reads at Q25 via fastp, called clones via MiXCR and kept in-frame beta chains. Here each entry gathers all rows of one CDR3 protein and keeps the most common genes and DNA. TCRdb assigned the V and J calls; the authors' analysis was not used. This sample is represented by approximately 430,000 distinct CDR3 sequences; 15% to 18% of them were singletons. Of the sample, around 7.3% falls within the top ten clones.

Of note for this clonotype: Its antigen is currently not known. Qualities for individual bases were not recorded, and no much larger clone is one base off.

The sequence was obtained from a woman between 18 and 29 years old with Graves' hyperthyroidism. The sequence links TRBV11-3 to TRBJ2-5; 8 nucleotides in the junction match TRBD2. Sequencing was done on a sample of blood. The nucleotide sequence is given as TGTGCCAGCAGCTTGCGGGGGGCAGGGCCGGGGGAGACCCAGTACTTC. This codes for CASSLRGAGPGETQYF.